The 25 T cell receptor beta chains below come from one sample, sequenced in a study of T cells after yellow fever vaccination. A single record per CDR3 protein comes from TCRdb applying MiXCR to the 5' RACE reads. Among about 210,000 distinct CDR3 sequences listed, approximately 6.8% were seen once. The material sequenced was CD4+ T cells sorted from PBMCs, taken on the day of the yellow fever booster vaccination. These receptors all come from a man aged 25-40 years who received the YFV17D yellow fever vaccine.

The chain uses TRBV19 and TRBJ2-1; 7 nucleotides line up with TRBD2. Germline V gene data show CDR1 as LNHDA and CDR2 as SQIVND (reference sequence). There are 14 residues in the CDR3. The V segment lost 6 bases and the J segment 1 base; nucleotides outside the gene matches: 3. The CDR3 DNA reads TGTGCCAGTAGAGGACTAGGGTCCTACAATGAGCAGTTCTTC. It is translated as CASRGLGSYNEQFF.

This clonotype was observed a few times. The CDR3 DNA is TGCGCCAGCAGCCAAGATTTCAGGTTGGGGGACATTCAGTACTTC. Residues: CASSQDFRLGDIQYF. The rearrangement uses TRBV4-3 and TRBJ2-4; the D call may be TRBD1 or TRBD2 (5 bases each). V was clipped by 0 bases and J by 8 bases, with 14 bases between them. This CDR3 comprises 15 residues. Germline-derived CDR1 and CDR2 are LGHNA and YSLEER.

This clonotype was picked up many times. This chain links TRBV24-1 with TRBJ2-1; D perhaps matches TRBD2 (6 bases). The V end lost 3 bases, the J end lost 7 bases, and 6 bases lay between the germline ends. CDR1 and CDR2 from the germline V gene are KGHDR and SFDVKD. This CDR3 region has 12 residues. DNA for the CDR3: TGTGCCACCAGTGATCGGGGGAATGAGCAGTTCTTC. Protein product: CATSDRGNEQFF.

This chain joins TRBV9 and TRBJ2-2, with 7 positions matching TRBD2. Germline V gene sequence: CDR1 SGDLS, CDR2 YYNGEE. CDR3 length equals 15 residues. Trimming took 0 bases from V and 5 from J; bases not matched to a gene: 4. CDR3 bases: TGTGCCAGCAGCGTAGCTGTGGGAGGGACCGGGGAGCTGTTTTTT. This sequence encodes CASSVAVGGTGELFF.

The chain links TRBV7-9 to TRBJ2-1; D is perhaps TRBD2 (6 bases). CDR1 is SEHNR and CDR2 is FQNEAQ in the germline V gene (reference sequence). The CDR3 sequence is 17 residues long. Trimming removed 4 bases at V and 0 bases at J, with 16 bases between. The CDR3 spells CASSSRGAYGSYNEQFF. The DNA for the CDR3 is TGTGCCAGCAGCTCCCGCGGGGCCTATGGCTCCTACAATGAGCAGTTCTTC.

This clonotype appeared many times. The J gene is TRBJ2-5, the V gene TRBV7-2; D may match TRBD1 or TRBD2 (6 bases each). The V end lost 1 base, the J end lost 7 bases, and 19 bases lay between the germline ends. The CDR3 loop spans 16 amino acids. Germline loops: CDR1 SGHTA, CDR2 FQGNSA. CDR3: CASSLVKPTGGGTQYF. CDR3 DNA sequence: TGTGCCAGCAGCTTAGTGAAGCCCACCGGAGGGGGGACCCAGTACTTC.

This rearrangement joins TRBV10-1 to TRBJ2-3; D remains ambiguous. This CDR3 is built from 14 residues. Germline V gives CDR1 WNHNN, CDR2 SYGVQD (reference sequence). V was trimmed by 6 bases and J by 0 bases, leaving 10 bases between them. The CDR3 spells CASSPWGSTDTQYF. CDR3 nucleotide sequence: TGCGCCAGCAGCCCCTGGGGTAGCACAGATACGCAGTATTTT.

The chain recombines TRBV5-1 with TRBJ1-3, with unresolved D. Germline loops: CDR1 SGHRS, CDR2 YFSETQ. The CDR3 is 13 amino acids. V was cut by 0 bases and J by 3 bases, with 4 bases left in between. The CDR3 bases are TGCGCCAGCAGCTTGGACGGTGGAAACACCATATATTTT. It encodes CASSLDGGNTIYF.

The sample holds many counts of this clonotype. The chain recombines TRBV7-2 with TRBJ2-7; tentatively, D is TRBD2 (5 bases). V dropped 3 bases and J dropped 5 bases, with 11 bases sitting between them. The length of the CDR3 is 13 residues. The germline V gene encodes CDR1 SGHTA and CDR2 FQGNSA. DNA for the CDR3: TGTGCCAGCAGCTTCTTTGGAGGCGACGAGCAGTACTTC. It codes for CASSFFGGDEQYF.

A word on this clonotype: This may be a read error: a much more frequent sequence differs by one nucleotide. This sequence joins TRBV7-8 and TRBJ1-6; TRBD1 might be the D (6 bases). The CDR3 contains 13 residues. CDR1 is SGHVS and CDR2 is FQNEAQ in the germline V gene. The CDR3 sequence is CASQRQVESRLHF. CDR3 coding DNA: TGTGCCAGCCAGCGACAGGTGGAATCACGCCTCCACTTT. The whole variable domain, filled in from reference TRBV7-8 and TRBJ1-6, reads GAGVSQSPRYKVAKRGQDVALRCDPISGHVSLFWYQQALGQGPEFLTYFQNEAQLDKSGLPSDRFFAERPEGSVSTLKIQRTQQEDSAVYLCASQRQVESRLHFGNGTRLTVT.

This chain links TRBV6-2 or TRBV6-3 with TRBJ2-3; 8 bases are shared with TRBD2. This CDR3 spans 15 amino acids. Germline-derived CDR1 and CDR2 are MNHEY and SVGEGT. Germline trimming cut 4 bases from V and 1 base from J; bases unmatched to any gene: 4. The CDR3 reads CASSSPAGGTDTQYF. The CDR3 coding sequence is TGTGCCAGCAGTTCACCAGCGGGAGGCACAGATACGCAGTATTTT.

The chain employs TRBV6-1 and TRBJ2-5; a weak D match, TRBD2 (7 bases). The CDR3 extends over 14 amino acids. The germline CDR1 and CDR2 sequences are MNHNS and SASEGT. Trimming pared 6 bases from V and 5 bases from J, leaving 16 bases between. The CDR3 loop reads CASRRGGVGETQYF. The CDR3 bases are TGTGCCAGCAGGAGGGGGGGAGTCGGGGAGACCCAGTACTTC.

At least ten counts were recorded for this clonotype. The V call is TRBV6-5, the J call TRBJ2-1; 8 bases agree with TRBD2. CDR3 length: 16 amino acids. V shed 2 bases and J 4 bases; nucleotides not matched to a gene: 7. CDR1 and CDR2 (germline): MNHEY, SVGAGI. The CDR3 loop reads CASSYISGKGYNEQFF. The CDR3 DNA reads as TGTGCCAGCAGTTACATTAGCGGGAAAGGGTACAATGAGCAGTTCTTC.

As regards this clonotype: A much more abundant neighbour one base away suggests this may be a read error. The V and J genes are TRBV6-5 and TRBJ2-1; TRBD1 aligns across 7 bases. The CDR3 runs to 18 residues. V lost 0 bases and J lost 7; bases outside the gene matches: 15. Per the germline V gene, CDR1 is MNHEY and CDR2 is SVGAGI. This CDR3 reads CASSYSTPTGSHKNEQFF. In DNA form, the CDR3 reads TGTGCCAGCAGTTACTCGACCCCGACAGGGTCCCACAAGAATGAGCAGTTCTTC.

This clonotype was seen only a few times. This chain links TRBV29-1 with TRBJ2-3; 10 bases map to TRBD2. Trimming at V came to 4 bases and at J to 7 bases, leaving 5 bases not matched to a gene. The CDR3 covers 13 residues. Germline CDR1 reads SQVTM; CDR2 reads ANQGSEA. DNA of the CDR3: TGCAGCGTTGCTCTAGCGGGAGTAAATACGCAGTATTTT. Its translation is CSVALAGVNTQYF.

This clonotype occurred a few times. V usage is TRBV11-2 and J usage is TRBJ1-5; tentatively, D is TRBD1 (6 bases). V was trimmed by 0 bases and J by 4 bases, leaving 16 bases between them. The CDR3 is 17 amino acids. CDR1 and CDR2 from the germline V gene are SGHAT and FQNNGV. CDR3 residues: CASSLEVGGLWNQPQHF. CDR3 DNA: TGTGCCAGCAGCTTAGAGGTGGGGGGCTTGTGGAATCAGCCCCAGCATTTT.

This clonotype was detected many times. The genes are TRBV20-1 and TRBJ2-1, with TRBD2 as a possible D gene (6 bases). The germline gives CDR1 DFQATT, CDR2 SNEGSKA (reference sequence). V shed 0 bases and J shed 11 bases, with 14 bases lying between them. The CDR3 contains 13 residues. DNA of the CDR3: TGCAGTGCTAGAGATGGCGGGGCAGGAAAGCAGTTCTTC. Its translation: CSARDGGAGKQFF.

V usage is TRBV29-1 and J usage is TRBJ1-1; weak D call: TRBD1 (5 bases). The CDR3 consists of 13 residues. V was clipped by 7 bases and J by 3 bases, with 15 bases between them. The germline V gene encodes CDR1 SQVTM and CDR2 ANQGSEA. As DNA, the CDR3 is TGCAGCGGGTGGAGGGGAGTGGACACTGAAGCTTTCTTT. It is translated as CSGWRGVDTEAFF.

This chain connects TRBV23-1 to TRBJ2-2, with TRBD2 matching 8 bases. TRBV23-1 is placed among ORFs of uncertain function. The CDR3 extends over 14 amino acids. J was trimmed by 3 bases and V by 8 bases; bases with no gene match: 5. CDR3: CASGGTRDTGELFF. DNA of the CDR3: TGCGCCAGCGGTGGGACTAGGGACACCGGGGAGCTGTTTTTT.

At least ten counts were recorded for this clonotype. The V and J genes are TRBV5-1 and TRBJ2-7; 7 bases are a match to TRBD1. The J segment lost 1 base and the V segment lost 0 bases, leaving 4 bases of the junction unmatched. This CDR3 spans 15 amino acids. Germline V lookup: CDR1 SGHRS, CDR2 YFSETQ. In DNA form, the CDR3 reads TGCGCCAGCAGCTTGGATACAGGGGTATCCTACGAGCAGTACTTC. Translated: CASSLDTGVSYEQYF.

At least ten counts were recorded for this clonotype. The CDR3 is CSASGYNQETQYF. DNA for the CDR3: TGCAGTGCTAGTGGGTACAACCAAGAGACCCAGTACTTC. V is TRBV20-1 and J is TRBJ2-5; no clear D. Trimming pared 3 bases from V and 0 bases from J, leaving 8 bases between. The CDR3 covers 13 residues. CDR1 and CDR2 from the germline V gene are DFQATT and SNEGSKA (reference sequence).

This clonotype has ten or more counts. The V and J genes are TRBV5-1 and TRBJ2-3; D unresolved. V was cut by 1 base and J by 0 bases, with 9 bases left in between. Per germline, CDR1 SGHRS and CDR2 YFSETQ. The CDR3 consists of 15 residues. For the CDR3, the DNA is TGCGCCAGCAGCTTGTCCTACACTAGCACAGATACGCAGTATTTT. As protein: CASSLSYTSTDTQYF.

In its sample, this clonotype was seen many times. This chain joins TRBV7-2 and TRBJ2-7, with 9 bases fitting TRBD1. The CDR3 length is 14 residues. Germline CDR1 reads SGHTA; CDR2 reads FQGNSA. J gave up 3 bases and V 4 bases, and 4 bases lay outside the gene matches. CDR3 DNA: TGTGCCAGCAGCTACAGACAGGGGGTCTACGAGCAGTACTTC. Residues: CASSYRQGVYEQYF.

The chain has TRBV27 and TRBJ2-1; 10 nucleotides line up with TRBD2. The junction had 5 bases not matched to a gene; V was cut back by 4 bases and J by 5 bases. This CDR3 is built from 15 residues. Germline V lookup: CDR1 MNHEY, CDR2 SMNVEV (reference sequence). The CDR3 sequence: CASSSSGRGNNEQFF. The CDR3, as DNA: TGTGCCAGCAGTTCAAGCGGGAGGGGAAACAATGAGCAGTTCTTC.

At least ten counts were recorded for this clonotype. V and J are TRBV3-1 and TRBJ2-1; no definite D call. CDR3 length equals 17 residues. The germline gives CDR1 LGHDT, CDR2 YNNKEL (reference sequence). Trimming pared 1 base from V and 10 bases from J, leaving 23 bases between. CDR3 DNA: TGTGCCAGCAGCCAAGGAAGTGCGATGAGTCGGTTAGGGGAGCAGTTCTTC. As protein: CASSQGSAMSRLGEQFF.